A single sample is the source of the 7 T cell receptor beta chains below, sequenced in a study of CD8 T cells in ankylosing spondylitis. TCRdb ran MiXCR on the 5' RACE reads and lists one entry per CDR3 protein. The sample shows some 220,000 distinct CDR3 sequences, approximately 10% of them seen only once. Sample: blood, either unsorted or a sorted T cell fraction (not recorded which). The receptors originated from a male donor with ankylosing spondylitis or in good health (not recorded which).

This clonotype was observed at least ten times. The CDR3 region is CASSVPSGRPDTQYF. The CDR3 nucleotides read TGTGCCAGCAGCGTCCCTAGCGGGAGACCAGATACGCAGTATTTT. The rearrangement joins TRBV14 to TRBJ2-3, with 10 positions matching TRBD2. V was pared by 5 bases and J by 4 bases, with 6 bases of the junction left unmatched. CDR1 is SGHDN and CDR2 is FVKESK in the germline V gene. This CDR3 contains 15 residues.

On this clonotype: A much larger clone lies one base from this, so it may be a read error. The chain combines TRBV30 with TRBJ2-3; D may correspond to TRBD1 or TRBD2 (5 bases each). This CDR3 has 15 residues. Germline V CDR1 and CDR2: GTSNPN, SVGIG (reference sequence). The CDR3 region has the DNA TGTGTCTGCCTTCTTCTCGGGGCTTTCACAGATACGCAGTATTTT. It yields the protein CVCLLLGAFTDTQYF.

This clonotype showed up many times. The chain recombines TRBV20-1 with TRBJ2-7; D is perhaps TRBD1 (6 bases). The CDR3 covers 13 residues. The germline gives CDR1 DFQATT, CDR2 SNEGSKA (reference sequence). V gave up 5 bases and J gave up 1 base, with 12 bases separating them. The CDR3 is CSAEGDTSYEQYF. CDR3 bases: TGCAGTGCTGAGGGGGACACGTCCTACGAGCAGTACTTC.

This clonotype was recorded at least ten times. V is TRBV5-1 and J is TRBJ1-1; D perhaps matches TRBD1 (5 bases). This CDR3 is 14 amino acids long. CDR1 and CDR2 (germline): SGHRS, YFSETQ. V shed 4 bases and J shed 1 base, with 11 bases lying between them. The CDR3 coding sequence is TGCGCCAGCAGCGTAGACAGAAGGAACACTGAAGCTTTCTTT. Its translation is CASSVDRRNTEAFF.

The chain has TRBV7-9 and TRBJ2-6; D uncertain. Trimming took 5 bases from V and 0 from J, leaving 8 bases between them. Germline-derived CDR1 and CDR2 are SEHNR and FQNEAQ (reference sequence). The CDR3 is 15 amino acids. The CDR3 sequence is CASSPRGSGANVLTF. The CDR3, as DNA: TGTGCCAGCAGCCCCCGTGGCTCTGGGGCCAACGTCCTGACTTTC.

At least ten counts were recorded for this clonotype. The rearrangement joins TRBV20-1 to TRBJ2-1, with D tentatively TRBD2 (6 bases). Trimming cost V 1 base and J 8 bases, with 15 bases left between them. CDR3 length: 14 residues. The V gene's germline CDR1 is DFQATT and CDR2 SNEGSKA (reference sequence). CDR3 region: CSARGWEELDEQFF. Written as DNA, the CDR3 is TGCAGTGCTAGAGGGTGGGAGGAATTGGATGAGCAGTTCTTC.

In its sample, this clonotype was seen many times. This chain connects TRBV30 to TRBJ2-3, with D tentatively TRBD1 (6 bases). V gave up 4 bases and J gave up 3 bases, with 11 bases separating them. The CDR3 length is 13 residues. Germline V gene lookup returns CDR1 GTSNPN and CDR2 SVGIG (reference sequence). The CDR3 region is CAWNQDRTDTQYF. CDR3 in DNA: TGTGCCTGGAACCAGGACAGAACAGATACGCAGTATTTT.